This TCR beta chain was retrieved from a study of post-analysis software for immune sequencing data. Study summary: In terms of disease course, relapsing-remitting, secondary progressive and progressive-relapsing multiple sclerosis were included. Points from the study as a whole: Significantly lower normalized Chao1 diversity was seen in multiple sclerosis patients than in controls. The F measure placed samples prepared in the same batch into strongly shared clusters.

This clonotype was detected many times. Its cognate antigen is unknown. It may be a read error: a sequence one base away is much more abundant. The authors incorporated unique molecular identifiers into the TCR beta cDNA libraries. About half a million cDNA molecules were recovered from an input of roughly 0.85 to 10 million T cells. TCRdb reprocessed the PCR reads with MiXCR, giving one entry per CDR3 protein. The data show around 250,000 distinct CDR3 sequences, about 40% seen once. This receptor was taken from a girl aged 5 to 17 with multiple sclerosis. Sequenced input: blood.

The CDR3 DNA follows: TGTGCCAGCAGCGGAGACAGGGGCCCGAGCTCTGGGGCCAACGTCCGGACTTTC. The encoded protein is CASSGDRGPSSGANVRTF. The gene calls are TRBV3-1 and TRBJ2-6; TRBD1 matches 8 bases. Germline values: CDR1 LGHDT, CDR2 YNNKEL (reference sequence). The length of the CDR3 is 18 residues.